This is a list of T cell receptor beta chains from one sample in a study of OX40 agonist ivuxolimab in advanced cancers. TCRdb's copy holds only in-frame clones and misses some; the assay was immunoSEQ multiplex PCR. Of about 83,000 clones listed, about 90% were seen once; the top ten hold less than 0.55%. The material sequenced was CD4+ or CD8+ T cells sorted from blood, taken in a trial of the OX40 agonist ivuxolimab. The receptors originated from an adult with an advanced solid tumor such as melanoma, head and neck, liver or kidney cancer. Each CDR3 is given with its conserved first and last residue. A D gene is named only where the DNA matches it firmly. Some rows have no size entry. The others give once, few or many, or a class for an expanded clone.

TRBJ1-5,TRBV18,TRBD1,NA,CASSPSTGLGNQPQHF,TGTGCCAGCTCGCCCTCGACAGGGTTGGGGAATCAGCCCCAGCATTTT
TRBJ1-5,TRBV9,TRBD1,NA,CASFLIGDRREGSNQPQHF,TGTGCCAGCTTCCTAATAGGGGACAGGCGGGAGGGAAGCAATCAGCCCCAGCATTTT
TRBJ1-2,TRBV28,TRBD1,NA,CASSLINRDRDYTF,TGTGCCAGCAGTTTGATAAATCGGGACAGAGACTACACCTTC
TRBJ2-3,TRBV4-3,TRBD1,NA,CASSQATGGTDTQYF,TGCGCCAGCAGCCAGGCGACAGGGGGGACAGATACGCAGTATTTT
TRBJ2-5,TRBV5-1,TRBD2,NA,CASSHGDGAGQETQYF,TGCGCCAGCAGCCACGGGGATGGAGCGGGACAAGAGACCCAGTACTTC
TRBJ2-1,TRBV19,TRBD1,NA,CASSTVPGQGRGDEQFF,TGTGCCAGTAGTACCGTACCGGGACAGGGGCGCGGGGATGAGCAGTTCTTC
TRBJ1-2,TRBV18,NA,few,CASSPSTVNYGYTF,TGTGCCAGCTCACCCTCGACAGTGAACTATGGCTACACCTTC
TRBJ2-1,TRBV6-1,TRBD2,NA,CASSAWTSGGAGNEQFF,TGTGCCAGCAGTGCCTGGACTAGCGGGGGGGCCGGTAATGAGCAGTTCTTC
TRBJ2-2,TRBV5-1,TRBD2,NA,CASSLVVGAGGTNTGELFF,TGCGCCAGCAGCTTGGTGGTGGGAGCGGGAGGAACGAACACCGGGGAGCTGTTTTTT
TRBJ2-3,TRBV19,TRBD2,NA,CAAGSGGVGTQYF,TGTGCCGCTGGGTCGGGGGGGGTCGGTACGCAGTATTTT
TRBJ2-6,TRBV7-9,TRBD1,NA,CASSSPPRGTASGANVLTF,TGTGCCAGCAGCTCCCCCCCTCGAGGGACAGCCTCTGGGGCCAACGTCCTGACTTTC
TRBJ2-4,TRBV28,NA,NA,CASSLRSPGIGNIQYF,TGTGCCAGCAGTTTACGTTCCCCGGGCATTGGGAACATTCAGTACTTC
TRBJ1-2,TRBV5-4,NA,NA,CASSLPRQGGSTWRGYTF,TGTGCCAGCAGCCTACCGAGGCAGGGTGGATCGACTTGGCGGGGCTACACCTTC
TRBJ2-1,TRBV11-3,NA,NA,CASSSPSLYNEQFF,TGTGCCAGCAGCTCTCCGAGCCTCTACAATGAGCAGTTCTTC
TRBJ2-2,TRBV11-2,NA,NA,CASSLEPGRTGELFF,TGTGCCAGCAGCTTAGAACCAGGGCGCACCGGGGAGCTGTTTTTT
TRBJ1-2,TRBV28,NA,NA,CASSLGNYGYTF,TGTGCCAGCAGTTTGGGTAACTATGGCTACACCTTC
TRBJ2-5,TRBV7-2,NA,NA,CASSLNRDYQETQYF,TGTGCCAGCAGCTTAAATAGGGACTACCAAGAGACCCAGTACTTC
TRBJ1-5,TRBV7-6,NA,NA,CASSFLVRGGNQPQHF,TGTGCCAGCAGCTTCCTTGTCAGGGGAGGCAATCAGCCCCAGCATTTT
TRBJ2-2,TRBV4-2,TRBD2,NA,CASSLVGLLAGGARVGELFF,TGTGCCAGCAGCCTCGTGGGGCTCCTAGCGGGGGGAGCCAGGGTCGGGGAGCTGTTTTTT
TRBJ1-4,TRBV5-1,TRBD1,NA,CASSVQGGNEKLFF,TGCGCCAGCAGCGTTCAGGGGGGTAATGAAAAACTGTTTTTT
TRBJ2-3,TRBV15,TRBD2,NA,CATSRDLAGGTDTQYF,TGTGCCACCAGCAGAGATCTAGCGGGGGGGACGGATACGCAGTATTTT
TRBJ2-7,TRBV5-1,TRBD1,NA,CASSLGGGTGGGEQYF,TGCGCCAGCAGCTTGGGAGGCGGGACAGGGGGCGGCGAGCAGTACTTC
TRBJ1-5,TRBV6-1,NA,NA,CASSEGGGPGGNQPQHF,TGTGCCAGCAGTGAAGGCGGAGGTCCCGGGGGCAATCAGCCCCAGCATTTT
TRBJ1-1,TRBV28,TRBD1,NA,CASSPPTGRPTEAFF,TGTGCCAGCAGTCCGCCGACAGGGAGGCCCACTGAAGCTTTCTTT
TRBJ1-3,TRBV7-2,NA,NA,CASSREGVRGPGNTIYF,TGTGCCAGCAGCAGAGAAGGAGTCAGGGGACCCGGAAACACCATATATTTT
TRBJ1-2,TRBV7-9,TRBD1,once,CASSRLTGGAGGYTF,TGTGCCAGCAGCAGACTGACAGGGGGCGCAGGCGGCTACACCTTC
TRBJ1-1,TRBV30,NA,NA,CAWSALEGWTTEAFF,TGTGCCTGGAGTGCTCTCGAGGGCTGGACCACTGAAGCTTTCTTT
TRBJ1-5,TRBV27,TRBD1,NA,CASSLGDSNQPQHF,TGTGCCAGCAGTTTGGGGGACAGTAATCAGCCCCAGCATTTT
TRBJ2-5,TRBV6-4,NA,NA,CASSERLVEETQYF,TGTGCCAGCAGTGAGAGGCTAGTTGAGGAGACCCAGTACTTC
TRBJ1-2,TRBV25-1,NA,once,CASSDLFGYGYTF,TGTGCCAGCAGTGATTTGTTTGGGTATGGCTACACCTTC
TRBJ2-3,TRBV2,NA,NA,CASSEILADTQYF,TGTGCCAGCAGTGAAATACTCGCAGATACGCAGTATTTT
TRBJ1-2,TRBV5-8,NA,NA,CASSFGPSYTF,TGTGCCAGCAGCTTTGGGCCCTCTTACACCTTC
TRBJ1-5,TRBV6-6,TRBD1,NA,CASTTGGAGNQPQHF,TGTGCCAGCACCACAGGGGGCGCGGGCAATCAGCCCCAGCATTTT
TRBJ2-3,TRBV7-9,NA,NA,CASSSTLDTQYF,TGTGCCAGCAGCTCGACGTTAGATACGCAGTATTTT
TRBJ2-2,TRBV6-1,NA,NA,CASSVGHRGELFF,TGTGCCAGCAGTGTGGGACACCGCGGGGAGCTGTTTTTT
TRBJ1-4,TRBV15,NA,few,CATSRGQGNEKLFF,TGTGCCACCAGCAGGGGCCAAGGAAATGAAAAACTGTTTTTT
TRBJ1-1,TRBV5-1,NA,NA,CASSLDANTEAFF,TGCGCCAGCAGCTTGGACGCGAACACTGAAGCTTTCTTT
TRBJ1-3,TRBV19,NA,NA,CASTVTSGNTIYF,TGTGCCAGCACAGTGACCTCTGGAAACACCATATATTTT
TRBJ2-7,TRBV19,TRBD1,few,CASTPTGGPSEQYF,TGTGCCAGTACCCCAACAGGGGGCCCGAGCGAGCAGTACTTC
TRBJ2-2,TRBV28,NA,NA,CASRKSTGELFF,TGTGCCAGCAGAAAGTCCACCGGGGAGCTGTTTTTT